This T cell receptor beta chain was captured in a study of blood T cells in healthy people across ages (dated by TCRdb to 2013 to 2016). Study-level background: In model experiments, template switching captured about one uniquely barcoded TCR beta cDNA molecule for every two T cells. The donors were divided into four age groups: young (average approximately 17 years), middle-aged (about 39), aged (around 67) and long-lived (approximately 74). To avoid experimental bias, donors of different ages were distributed randomly across sequencing lanes. To track age-related changes in TCR beta repertoire diversity, the study relied on deep sequencing normalized with unique cDNA molecular identifiers. Two additional independent replicas of 1 million unique cDNA reads from the same blood draw were analyzed for two donors (one aged 18 to 29 and one aged 80 or older). The investigation overall reported the following: There was a strong correlation between observed TCR beta diversity and the percentage of naive T cells measured by flow cytometry. The long-lived group showed more naive CD4+ T cells, fewer expanded clones and increased TCR diversity than the aged group, suggesting age selection. Because profiling used bulk unsorted PBMCs, naive and antigen-experienced compartments could not be compared conclusively. Estimates of total diversity based on one million sequenced T cells were considered lower bounds and underestimates. Because donor CMV infection status was unknown, age-related changes in expanded clonotypes were potentially confounded. Observed TCR beta diversity per million T cells fell roughly linearly with age, and a significant reduction was already apparent by age around 40.

This clonotype was counted a few times. This receptor's antigen is unknown. Per-nucleotide qualities are absent, and no much larger clonotype sits a single base away. The roughly 39 donors, aged roughly 6 to 100 years, were systemically healthy Caucasian individuals from Russia. Approximately 10 milliliters of peripheral blood were collected from each donor into EDTA-treated Vacutainer tubes. Ficoll-Paque density-gradient centrifugation was used to isolate PBMCs, with at least 6.5 million per sample. Trizol reagent was used to extract total RNA from PBMCs, with at least 5 micrograms per sample. The percentages of naive CD45RAhigh/CD27high T cells were determined by flow cytometry on a PBMC aliquot from every donor. Libraries were prepared through 5' RACE. For sequencing, an Illumina HiSeq 2500 was employed. A second 7 to 11 cycle PCR used a sample-barcoded 5' primer and a J-beta primer mix. Each TCR beta cDNA molecule received a unique molecular identifier from a template-switch 5' adaptor carrying 12 random nucleotides. Each sample yielded at least 2.5 million CDR3-containing paired-end reads. The Mint cDNA synthesis kit, primed by a TRBC-specific oligonucleotide, was used to synthesize first-strand cDNA from all RNA. Following uracil-DNA glycosylase treatment, all cDNA underwent a first 18-cycle PCR with the universal primers M1SS and BC2_uni_R. The published analysis was carried out like this. Each sample was normalized by randomly selecting 1 million high-quality reads, each carrying a distinct molecular identifier. Instead of being binned into consensus sequences, reads with shared molecular identifiers were discarded. MiTCR, set to a Q25 quality threshold and the strictest error-elimination algorithm, was used for CDR3 identification, clonotype clustering and error correction. A nonparametric unseen species model with Euler transformation was used to estimate a lower bound on total TCR beta diversity. TCRdb reprocessed the public reads (quality trimming at Q25 with fastp, clone calling with MiXCR) and kept in-frame beta chains. Rows merge per CDR3 protein into single entries with the most common DNA and genes. TCRdb, rather than the study authors, made the V and J calls. For this sample the table gives over a million distinct CDR3 sequences, of which 35% to 45% were detected only once. Together, the top ten hold about 4% of the sample.

Sample: blood. The sequence was obtained from a woman aged 18-29 years in good health.

The CDR3 sequence is CSVVGDRRNTEAFF. Read as DNA, the sequence is TGCAGCGTTGTCGGGGACAGGAGAAACACTGAAGCTTTCTTT. The rearranged chain carries TRBV29-1 and TRBJ1-1; 8 middle bases align to TRBD1. In the germline V gene, CDR1 corresponds to SQVTM and CDR2 to ANQGSEA. V ends up 4 bases short and J 2 bases short, with an unmatched junction base count of 6. The CDR3 measures 14 amino acids from cysteine to phenylalanine. The entry retains the CDR3 DNA only, 42 bases that are in frame from base 1.